This T cell receptor beta chain was obtained from a study of human T cells and chemical hapten exposure. Germline CDR1 LGHDT, CDR2 YNNKEL (reference sequence). The V end lost 1 base, the J end lost 4 bases, and 14 bases lay between the germline ends. The CDR3 length is 15 residues. Study-wide results and limits: After DPC sensitization, TCRs above 1 in 1000 frequency showed no change.

The sample holds many counts of this clonotype. Antigen specificity is unknown. As the library was built, unique molecular identifiers were attached to individual cDNA molecules. TCRdb called the RACE reads again in MiXCR, with one record for every CDR3 protein. The sample has more than 300,000 distinct CDR3 sequences; approximately 5% are singletons. Time point indicated: pre-sensitization, week 0. As for treatment: therapeutic diphenylcyclopropenone sensitization with weekly scalp DPC. The clonotype comes from a woman in her forties or fifties with alopecia areata. Some clones in this sample may be carry-over from other donors' samples. This chain uses TRBV3-1 with TRBJ2-7, with D maybe TRBD1 (7 bases). Here the sequenced sample was whole blood, taken in connection with sensitization to the hapten diphenylcyclopropenone (DPC). CDR3 residues: CASSQGTQGGYEQYF. The CDR3 DNA reads TGTGCCAGCAGCCAAGGCACCCAGGGGGGATACGAGCAGTACTTC.